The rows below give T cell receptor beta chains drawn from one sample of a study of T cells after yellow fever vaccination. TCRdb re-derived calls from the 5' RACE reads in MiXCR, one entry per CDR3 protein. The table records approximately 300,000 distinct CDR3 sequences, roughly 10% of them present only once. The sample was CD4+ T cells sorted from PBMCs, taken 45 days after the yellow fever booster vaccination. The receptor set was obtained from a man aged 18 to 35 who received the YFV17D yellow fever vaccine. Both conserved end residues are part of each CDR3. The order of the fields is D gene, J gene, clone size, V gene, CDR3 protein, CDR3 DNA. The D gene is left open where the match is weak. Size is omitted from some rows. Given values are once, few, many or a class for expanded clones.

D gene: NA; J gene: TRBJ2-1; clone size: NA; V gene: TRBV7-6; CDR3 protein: CASSLRLDNEQFF; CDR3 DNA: TGTGCCAGCAGCTTAAGACTGGACAATGAGCAGTTCTTC
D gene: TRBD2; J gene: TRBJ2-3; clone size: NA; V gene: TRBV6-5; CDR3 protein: CASAILAGGTDTQYF; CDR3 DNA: TGTGCCAGCGCCATTCTAGCGGGGGGCACAGATACGCAGTATTTT
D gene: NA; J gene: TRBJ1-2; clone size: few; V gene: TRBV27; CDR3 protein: CASSLLGWDGYTF; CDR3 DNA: TGTGCCAGCAGTTTATTAGGTTGGGATGGCTACACCTTC
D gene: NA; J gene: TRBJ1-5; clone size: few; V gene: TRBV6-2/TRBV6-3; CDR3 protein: CASREYNQPQHF; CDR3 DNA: TGTGCCAGCAGGGAATACAATCAGCCCCAGCATTTT
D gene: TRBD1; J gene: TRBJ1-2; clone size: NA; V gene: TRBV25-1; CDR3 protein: CASSEAGTEEIFRPYGYTF; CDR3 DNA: TGTGCCAGCAGTGAAGCCGGGACAGAAGAAATCTTCCGGCCGTATGGCTACACCTTC
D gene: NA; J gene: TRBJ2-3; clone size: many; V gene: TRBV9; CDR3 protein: CASSVEPAEGDTQYF; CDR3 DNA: TGTGCCAGCAGCGTAGAACCCGCCGAGGGAGATACGCAGTATTTT
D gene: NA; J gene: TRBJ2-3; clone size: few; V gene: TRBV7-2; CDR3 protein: CASSLSGNTQYF; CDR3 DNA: TGTGCCAGCAGCCTTAGCGGAAATACGCAGTATTTT
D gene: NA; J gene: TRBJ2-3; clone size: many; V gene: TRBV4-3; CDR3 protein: CASSQDPDGSDTQYF; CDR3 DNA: TGCGCCAGCAGCCAAGATCCGGACGGCTCAGATACGCAGTATTTT
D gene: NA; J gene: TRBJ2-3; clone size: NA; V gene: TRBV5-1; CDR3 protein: CASSLKSVGTDTQYF; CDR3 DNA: TGCGCCAGCAGCTTGAAAAGTGTCGGCACAGATACGCAGTATTTT
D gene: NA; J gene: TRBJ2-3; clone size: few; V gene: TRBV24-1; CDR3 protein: CATSDSQSTDTQYF; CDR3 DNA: TGTGCCACCAGTGATTCGCAAAGCACAGATACGCAGTATTTT
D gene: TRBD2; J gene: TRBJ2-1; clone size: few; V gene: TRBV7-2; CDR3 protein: CASSLTSGGAYEQFF; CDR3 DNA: TGTGCCAGCAGCTTAACTAGCGGGGGGGCTTATGAGCAGTTCTTC
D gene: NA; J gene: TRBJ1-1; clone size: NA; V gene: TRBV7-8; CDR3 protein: CASSLVGRGLTEAFF; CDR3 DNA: TGTGCCAGCAGCTTAGTCGGCAGGGGACTCACTGAAGCTTTCTTT
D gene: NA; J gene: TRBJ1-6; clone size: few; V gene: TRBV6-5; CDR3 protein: CASSYSRGYSPLHF; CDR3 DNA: TGTGCCAGCAGTTATAGCAGGGGATATTCACCCCTCCACTTT
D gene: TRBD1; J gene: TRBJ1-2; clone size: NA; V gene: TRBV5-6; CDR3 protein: CASRFDRAVYTF; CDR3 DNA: TGTGCCAGCAGGTTCGACAGGGCAGTCTACACCTTC
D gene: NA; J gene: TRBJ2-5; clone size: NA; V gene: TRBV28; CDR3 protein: CASSLVGRGAQYF; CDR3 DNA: TGTGCCAGCAGTTTAGTTGGAAGGGGGGCCCAGTACTTC
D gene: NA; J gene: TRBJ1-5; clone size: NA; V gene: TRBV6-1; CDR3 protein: CASGDGSNQPQHF; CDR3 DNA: TGTGCCAGCGGGGACGGAAGCAATCAGCCCCAGCATTTT
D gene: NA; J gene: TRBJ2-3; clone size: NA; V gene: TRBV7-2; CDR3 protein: CASSPQTATDTQYF; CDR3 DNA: TGTGCCAGCAGCCCCCAGACTGCCACAGATACGCAGTATTTT
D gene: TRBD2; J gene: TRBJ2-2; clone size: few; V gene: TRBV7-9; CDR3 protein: CASSRVLAGSLNTGELFF; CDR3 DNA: TGTGCCAGCAGCCGTGTGCTAGCGGGGAGCCTGAACACCGGGGAGCTGTTTTTT
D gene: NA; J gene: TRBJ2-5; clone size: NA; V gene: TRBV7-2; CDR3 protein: CASSFGPLQETQYF; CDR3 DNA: TGTGCCAGCAGCTTCGGCCCTCTCCAAGAGACCCAGTACTTC
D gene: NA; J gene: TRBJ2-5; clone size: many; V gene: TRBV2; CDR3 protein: CASSGEKTQYF; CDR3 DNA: TGTGCCAGTTCGGGGGAGAAGACCCAGTACTTC
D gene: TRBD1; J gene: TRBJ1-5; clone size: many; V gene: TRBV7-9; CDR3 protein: CASSRDRNQPQHF; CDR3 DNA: TGTGCCAGCAGCCGGGACAGAAATCAGCCCCAGCATTTT
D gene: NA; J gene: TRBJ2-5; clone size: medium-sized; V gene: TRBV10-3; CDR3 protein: CAISESRTQETQYF; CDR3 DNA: TGTGCCATCAGTGAGTCGCGGACGCAAGAGACCCAGTACTTC
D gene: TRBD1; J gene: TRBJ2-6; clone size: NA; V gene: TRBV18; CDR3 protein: CASSPLVGQVVSGANVLTF; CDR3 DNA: TGTGCCAGCTCACCATTAGTGGGACAGGTGGTTTCTGGGGCCAACGTCCTGACTTTC
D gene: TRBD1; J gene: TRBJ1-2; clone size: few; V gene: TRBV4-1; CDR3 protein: CASRPPGQGAKGYTF; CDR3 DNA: TGCGCCAGCAGACCGCCCGGGCAGGGGGCAAAAGGCTACACCTTC
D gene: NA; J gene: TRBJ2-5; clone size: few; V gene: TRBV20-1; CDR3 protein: CSARDGTQETQYF; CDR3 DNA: TGCAGTGCTAGAGATGGGACCCAAGAGACCCAGTACTTC
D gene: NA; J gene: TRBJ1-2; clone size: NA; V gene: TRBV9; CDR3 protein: CASSPGYTF; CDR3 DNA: TGTGCCAGCAGCCCCGGCTACACCTTC
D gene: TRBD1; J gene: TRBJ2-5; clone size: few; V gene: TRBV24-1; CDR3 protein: CATSDSPGTGEETQYF; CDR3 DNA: TGTGCCACCAGTGACTCTCCTGGGACAGGAGAAGAGACCCAGTACTTC
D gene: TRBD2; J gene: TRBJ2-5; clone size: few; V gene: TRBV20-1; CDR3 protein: CSARDPGSGDPQETQYF; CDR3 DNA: TGCAGTGCTAGAGACCCAGGTAGCGGGGACCCCCAAGAGACCCAGTACTTC
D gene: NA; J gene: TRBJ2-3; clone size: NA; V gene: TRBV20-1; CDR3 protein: CSARAGSPSDTQYF; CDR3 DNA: TGCAGTGCTAGAGCAGGGTCCCCCTCAGATACGCAGTATTTT
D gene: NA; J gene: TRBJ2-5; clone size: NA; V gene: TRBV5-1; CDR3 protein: CASNAVETQYF; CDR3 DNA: TGCGCCAGCAACGCGGTTGAGACCCAGTACTTC
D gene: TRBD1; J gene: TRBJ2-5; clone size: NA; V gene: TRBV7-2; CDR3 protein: CASSRTGGPETQYF; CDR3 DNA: TGTGCCAGCAGCCGGACAGGGGGCCCAGAGACCCAGTACTTC
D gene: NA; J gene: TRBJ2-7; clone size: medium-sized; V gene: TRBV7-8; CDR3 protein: CASSLALDPSGYEQYF; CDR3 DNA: TGTGCCAGCAGCTTAGCGCTCGACCCCTCGGGCTACGAGCAGTACTTC
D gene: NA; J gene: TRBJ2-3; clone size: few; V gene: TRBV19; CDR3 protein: CASSIKKGLPTDTQYF; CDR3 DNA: TGTGCCAGTAGTATAAAGAAGGGACTCCCCACAGATACGCAGTATTTT
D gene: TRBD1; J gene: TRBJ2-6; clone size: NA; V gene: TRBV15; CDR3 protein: CATSRAGGGVGANVLTF; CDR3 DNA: TGTGCCACCAGCAGAGCAGGGGGCGGCGTTGGGGCCAACGTCCTGACTTTC
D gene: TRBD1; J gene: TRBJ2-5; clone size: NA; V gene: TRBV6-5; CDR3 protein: CASNRGGIETQYF; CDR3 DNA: TGTGCCAGCAACAGAGGGGGCATCGAGACCCAGTACTTC
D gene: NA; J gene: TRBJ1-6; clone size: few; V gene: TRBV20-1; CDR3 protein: CSARDFPASPLHF; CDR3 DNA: TGCAGTGCTAGAGACTTCCCGGCTTCACCCCTCCACTTT
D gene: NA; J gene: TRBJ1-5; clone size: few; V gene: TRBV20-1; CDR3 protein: CSARDDGNQPQHF; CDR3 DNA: TGCAGTGCTAGAGATGACGGCAATCAGCCCCAGCATTTT
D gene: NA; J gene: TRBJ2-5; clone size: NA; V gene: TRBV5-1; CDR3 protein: CASSLLATRQETQYF; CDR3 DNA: TGCGCCAGCAGCTTGCTGGCGACCCGCCAAGAGACCCAGTACTTC
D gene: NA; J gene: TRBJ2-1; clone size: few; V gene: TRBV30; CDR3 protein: CAWSLRLGHPFF; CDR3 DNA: TGTGCCTGGAGTCTAAGGCTGGGACATCCGTTCTTC
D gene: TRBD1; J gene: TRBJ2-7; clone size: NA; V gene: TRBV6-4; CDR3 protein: CASNSPGQGAYEQYF; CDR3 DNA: TGTGCCAGCAATTCGCCGGGACAGGGGGCTTACGAGCAGTACTTC
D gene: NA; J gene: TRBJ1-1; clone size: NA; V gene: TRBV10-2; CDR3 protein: CASREHREGTEAFF; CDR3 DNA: TGCGCCAGCAGGGAACACCGGGAGGGCACTGAAGCTTTCTTT
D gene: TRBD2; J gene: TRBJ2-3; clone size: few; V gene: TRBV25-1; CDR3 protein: CASSIRTGGNTQYF; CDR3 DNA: TGTGCCAGCAGCATCCGGACGGGGGGGAATACGCAGTATTTT
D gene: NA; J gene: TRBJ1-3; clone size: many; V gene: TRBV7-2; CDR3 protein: CASSLSGQTRGGGTIYF; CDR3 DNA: TGTGCCAGCAGCTTATCCGGACAGACCCGAGGTGGTGGCACCATATATTTT
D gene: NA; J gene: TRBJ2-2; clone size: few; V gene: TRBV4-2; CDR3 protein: CASSQDGATGELFF; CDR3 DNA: TGTGCCAGCAGCCAAGATGGGGCCACCGGGGAGCTGTTTTTT
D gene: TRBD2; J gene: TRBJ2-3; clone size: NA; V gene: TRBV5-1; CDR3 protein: CASSLIAGGPDTQYF; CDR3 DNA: TGCGCCAGCAGCTTAATAGCGGGGGGCCCAGATACGCAGTATTTT
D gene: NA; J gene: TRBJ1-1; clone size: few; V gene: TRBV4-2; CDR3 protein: CASSQDAIGDTEAFF; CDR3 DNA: TGTGCCAGCAGCCAAGATGCGATCGGGGACACTGAAGCTTTCTTT
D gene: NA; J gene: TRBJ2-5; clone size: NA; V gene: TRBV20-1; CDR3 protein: CSATVLARETQYF; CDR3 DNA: TGCAGCGCTACGGTGCTCGCTCGGGAGACCCAGTACTTC
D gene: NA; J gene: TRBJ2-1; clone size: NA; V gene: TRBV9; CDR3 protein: CASSEARRGGSYNEQFF; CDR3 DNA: TGTGCCAGCAGCGAAGCTAGGAGGGGGGGCTCCTACAATGAGCAGTTCTTC
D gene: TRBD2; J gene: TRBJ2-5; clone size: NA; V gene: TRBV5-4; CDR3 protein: CASSPGGGNQETQYF; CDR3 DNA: TGTGCCAGCAGCCCTGGGGGGGGAAACCAAGAGACCCAGTACTTC
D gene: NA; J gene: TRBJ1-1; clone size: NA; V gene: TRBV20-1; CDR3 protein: CSARQVEAFF; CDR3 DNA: TGCAGTGCAAGACAGGTTGAAGCTTTCTTT
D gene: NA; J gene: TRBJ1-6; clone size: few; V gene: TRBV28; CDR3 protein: CASAAEISSPLHF; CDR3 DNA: TGTGCCAGCGCCGCTGAGATATCCTCACCCCTCCACTTT
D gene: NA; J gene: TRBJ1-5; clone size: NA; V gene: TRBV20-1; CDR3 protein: CSARAPGGYQPQHF; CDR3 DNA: TGCAGTGCTAGAGCCCCGGGAGGGTATCAGCCCCAGCATTTT
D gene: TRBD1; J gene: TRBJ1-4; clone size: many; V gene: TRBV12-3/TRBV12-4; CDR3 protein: CASSSQGATNEKLFF; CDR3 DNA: TGTGCCAGCAGTTCGCAGGGGGCAACTAATGAAAAACTGTTTTTT
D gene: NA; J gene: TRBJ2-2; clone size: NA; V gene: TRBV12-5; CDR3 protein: CASGLVPVGTRLTGELFF; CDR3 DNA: TGTGCTAGTGGTTTGGTACCGGTGGGGACCCGGTTGACCGGGGAGCTGTTTTTT
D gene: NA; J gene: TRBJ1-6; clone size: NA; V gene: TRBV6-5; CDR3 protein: CASSPTTPSSYNSPLHF; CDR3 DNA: TGTGCCAGCAGCCCCACAACCCCCAGCTCCTATAATTCACCCCTCCACTTT
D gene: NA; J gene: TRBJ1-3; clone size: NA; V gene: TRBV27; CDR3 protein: CASSLSDGGNTIYF; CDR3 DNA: TGTGCCAGCAGTTTATCTGACGGTGGAAACACCATATATTTT